Listed below are T cell receptor beta chains from one sample, sequenced in a study of cytomegalovirus exposure and HLA in healthy donors. Profiled with immunoSEQ multiplex PCR; TCRdb holds only in-frame clones, not every one. The sample consists of 110,000 or so clones, approximately 90% of them appearing once. Material: PBMCs. Source of these receptors: a man between 18 and 35 years old in good health and CMV-seropositive. CDR3s include the opening cysteine and the closing phenylalanine or tryptophan. A D gene is named only where the DNA matches it firmly. The listing skips clone size in some rows; elsewhere it reads once, few, many or a size class.

d_call	v_call	clone_size	j_call	cdr3_aa	cdr3_nt
TRBD1	TRBV6-6	.	TRBJ1-4	CASSHTGVEGKLFF	TGTGCCAGCAGCCATACAGGGGTGGAGGGAAAACTGTTTTTT
TRBD2	TRBV11-2	.	TRBJ2-1	CASSPTGGGAWNEQFF	TGTGCCAGCAGCCCAACTGGCGGGGGGGCCTGGAATGAGCAGTTCTTC
.	TRBV7-9	.	TRBJ2-1	CASSAIVERDNEQFF	TGTGCCAGCAGCGCGATCGTGGAGAGGGACAATGAGCAGTTCTTC
TRBD1	TRBV7-9	.	TRBJ1-6	CASAQGVSSYNSPLHF	TGTGCCAGCGCCCAGGGGGTGAGCTCCTATAATTCACCCCTCCACTTT
TRBD2	TRBV5-8	.	TRBJ2-1	CASSSGLAGYNEQFF	TGTGCCAGCAGCTCCGGACTAGCGGGGTACAATGAGCAGTTCTTC
.	TRBV2	.	TRBJ1-1	CASSVLTQNTEAFF	TGTGCCAGCAGTGTTCTGACACAGAACACTGAAGCTTTCTTT
TRBD1	TRBV11-2	.	TRBJ2-7	CASNIPGQGRNEQYF	TGTGCCAGCAACATACCGGGACAGGGAAGAAACGAGCAGTACTTC
.	TRBV10-3	.	TRBJ1-2	CAISGRGNYGYTF	TGTGCCATCAGTGGGCGGGGCAACTATGGCTACACCTTC
TRBD1	TRBV5-4	.	TRBJ1-1	CASSTRQGAKGDTEAFF	TGTGCCAGCAGCACAAGACAGGGGGCGAAAGGGGACACTGAAGCTTTCTTT
.	TRBV11-2	.	TRBJ1-2	CASSLDTTGRGYGYTF	TGTGCCAGCAGCTTAGATACTACAGGGAGGGGCTATGGCTACACCTTC
TRBD1	TRBV5-6	once	TRBJ2-3	CASSRDRGQDTQYF	TGTGCCAGCAGTCGGGACAGGGGTCAAGATACGCAGTATTTT
TRBD1	TRBV5-4	.	TRBJ1-1	CASSPLDGQGAFGHPTEAFF	TGTGCCAGCAGCCCATTAGATGGACAGGGGGCTTTTGGGCACCCCACTGAAGCTTTCTTT
.	TRBV10-2	.	TRBJ2-1	CASSESEIYISYNEQFF	TGCGCCAGCAGTGAGTCAGAGATCTATATCTCCTACAATGAGCAGTTCTTC
TRBD2	TRBV10-2	.	TRBJ2-1	CASSPGLVGLFGQFF	TGCGCCAGCAGTCCCGGACTAGTCGGGTTGTTTGGGCAGTTCTTC
TRBD1	TRBV4-1	.	TRBJ1-6	CASSQVLGQVNSPLHF	TGCGCCAGCAGCCAAGTCCTGGGACAGGTGAATTCACCCCTCCACTTT
TRBD1	TRBV5-4	.	TRBJ1-1	CASSTTLDRGNTEAFF	TGTGCCAGCAGCACGACCCTAGACAGGGGAAACACTGAAGCTTTCTTT
TRBD2	TRBV28	.	TRBJ2-3	CASSYNLRGGGDTQYF	TGTGCCAGCAGTTACAATCTACGGGGGGGCGGAGATACGCAGTATTTT
.	TRBV15	.	TRBJ1-4	CATSRGGVANEKLFF	TGTGCCACCAGCAGGGGAGGGGTTGCTAATGAAAAACTGTTTTTT
.	TRBV28	.	TRBJ1-3	CASSLPSSGNTIYF	TGTGCCAGCAGTTTACCATCCTCTGGAAACACCATATATTTT
.	TRBV10-2	few	TRBJ1-6	CASSESGGSGSPLHF	TGCGCCAGCAGTGAGTCAGGAGGGAGTGGCTCACCCCTCCACTTT
.	TRBV19	.	TRBJ1-4	CASSSQAGINEKLFF	TGTGCCAGTAGTTCGCAGGCAGGGATTAATGAAAAACTGTTTTTT
.	TRBV6-4	medium-sized	TRBJ2-3	CASSDSPTETQYF	TGTGCCAGCAGTGACTCGCCGACAGAAACGCAGTATTTT
TRBD1	TRBV19	.	TRBJ2-2	CASRLQGYGTGELFF	TGTGCCAGTAGGTTACAGGGGTACGGCACCGGGGAGCTGTTTTTT
TRBD1	TRBV19	.	TRBJ1-1	CASSIQGARTEAFF	TGTGCCAGTAGTATCCAGGGGGCGCGCACTGAAGCTTTCTTT
TRBD1	TRBV6-1	.	TRBJ1-5	CASSEAPGQARNQPQHF	TGTGCCAGCAGTGAAGCCCCGGGACAGGCCCGCAATCAGCCCCAGCATTTT
.	TRBV7-7	.	TRBJ1-1	CASSQQVGTEAFF	TGTGCCAGCAGCCAACAGGTTGGCACTGAAGCTTTCTTT
.	TRBV7-9	.	TRBJ2-7	CASSSLQGYEQYF	TGTGCCAGCAGCTCACTACAAGGATACGAGCAGTACTTC
TRBD1	TRBV27	.	TRBJ1-1	CASSGWTGMNTEAFF	TGTGCCAGCAGTGGCTGGACAGGGATGAACACTGAAGCTTTCTTT
.	TRBV18	.	TRBJ2-2	CASSLDQGTGELFF	TGTGCCAGCTCACTTGACCAGGGCACCGGGGAGCTGTTTTTT
TRBD1	TRBV10-3	.	TRBJ2-7	CAISRTGDTYEQYF	TGTGCCATCAGTCGGACAGGGGACACCTACGAGCAGTACTTC
.	TRBV4-2	.	TRBJ1-6	CASSQDVASYNSPLHF	TGTGCCAGCAGCCAAGATGTGGCCTCCTATAATTCACCCCTCCACTTT
TRBD1	TRBV28	.	TRBJ1-6	CASRRTGGSSPLHF	TGTGCCAGCAGGCGGACAGGGGGCAGTTCACCCCTCCACTTT
TRBD1	TRBV19	once	TRBJ2-7	CASSRKPDRAHEQYF	TGTGCCAGTAGTCGGAAACCGGACAGGGCCCACGAGCAGTACTTC
TRBD1	TRBV4-1	once	TRBJ1-5	CASSQEDRGDQPQHF	TGCGCCAGCAGCCAAGAAGACAGGGGTGATCAGCCCCAGCATTTT
.	TRBV6-5	.	TRBJ2-2	CASTLYRTDTGELFF	TGTGCCAGCACTTTATACAGAACTGATACCGGGGAGCTGTTTTTT
TRBD1	TRBV27	.	TRBJ1-2	CASGQGRDPVNTF	TGTGCCAGCGGACAGGGCAGAGACCCGGTGAACACCTTC
.	TRBV25-1	.	TRBJ2-2	CASSEWGQGSTGELFF	TGTGCCAGCAGTGAATGGGGGCAGGGGAGCACCGGGGAGCTGTTTTTT
.	TRBV6-1	.	TRBJ2-7	CASSEGLGGSYEQYF	TGTGCCAGCAGTGAAGGGCTAGGTGGGAGCTACGAGCAGTACTTC
.	TRBV9	once	TRBJ2-5	CASSVGEGEVETQYF	TGTGCCAGCAGCGTAGGAGAAGGGGAAGTTGAGACCCAGTACTTC
.	TRBV4-3	.	TRBJ1-4	CASSRDMGEKLFF	TGCGCCAGCAGTCGGGACATGGGAGAAAAACTGTTTTTT
TRBD1	TRBV30	.	TRBJ1-2	CAWRSYYTRAGGAYGYTF	TGTGCCTGGCGGTCCTATTACACGAGGGCAGGGGGCGCCTATGGCTACACCTTC
.	TRBV30	.	TRBJ1-3	CAWSQIPPVGAAGNTIYF	TGTGCCTGGAGTCAGATCCCTCCAGTGGGGGCAGCTGGAAACACCATATATTTT
.	TRBV2	.	TRBJ2-7	CASSEVRGGAYEQYF	TGTGCCAGCAGTGAAGTCCGGGGAGGAGCCTACGAGCAGTACTTC
.	TRBV25-1	.	TRBJ1-1	CASSESVNTEAFF	TGTGCCAGCAGTGAATCAGTGAACACTGAAGCTTTCTTT
.	TRBV19	.	TRBJ1-5	CASSTQGNSNQPQHF	TGTGCCAGTAGTACTCAGGGAAACAGCAATCAGCCCCAGCATTTT
TRBD2	TRBV11-3	.	TRBJ2-1	CASSSTSGLYNEQFF	TGTGCCAGCAGCTCGACTAGCGGGCTATACAATGAGCAGTTCTTC
.	TRBV7-2	.	TRBJ2-7	CASTPSGTGIYEQYF	TGTGCCAGCACCCCAAGCGGGACAGGAATCTACGAGCAGTACTTC
.	TRBV11-2	once	TRBJ2-7	CASSSRQDPYYEQYF	TGTGCCAGCAGCTCAAGACAGGACCCCTACTACGAGCAGTACTTC
.	TRBV7-6	once	TRBJ2-1	CASSPTAGTPEQFF	TGTGCCAGCAGCCCAACAGCCGGGACACCAGAGCAGTTCTTC
.	TRBV7-9	.	TRBJ2-5	CASSPSEAQYF	TGTGCCAGCAGCCCATCGGAGGCCCAGTACTTC
TRBD1	TRBV7-2	.	TRBJ1-5	CASSRKTGEQPQHF	TGTGCCAGCAGCCGCAAGACAGGGGAACAGCCCCAGCATTTT
.	TRBV11-2	.	TRBJ2-7	CASSHLGVRTYF	TGTGCCAGCAGCCATCTCGGGGTGAGGACGTACTTC
.	TRBV6-6	.	TRBJ1-2	CASSPTTTNYGYTF	TGTGCCAGCAGCCCTACGACAACTAACTATGGCTACACCTTC
.	TRBV5-4	.	TRBJ2-7	CASSTALSYEQYF	TGTGCCAGCAGCACTGCCCTATCCTACGAGCAGTACTTC
TRBD1	TRBV28	few	TRBJ2-1	CASRLQGVVSSYNEQFF	TGTGCCAGCAGGCTACAGGGGGTGGTTTCCTCCTACAATGAGCAGTTCTTC
.	TRBV27	once	TRBJ2-6	CASGRGSGAGANVLTF	TGTGCCAGCGGTAGGGGCAGTGGTGCTGGGGCCAACGTCCTGACTTTC
.	TRBV5-4	.	TRBJ2-7	CASSLGAPVSSYEQYF	TGTGCCAGCAGCTTGGGGGCGCCAGTAAGCTCCTACGAGCAGTACTTC